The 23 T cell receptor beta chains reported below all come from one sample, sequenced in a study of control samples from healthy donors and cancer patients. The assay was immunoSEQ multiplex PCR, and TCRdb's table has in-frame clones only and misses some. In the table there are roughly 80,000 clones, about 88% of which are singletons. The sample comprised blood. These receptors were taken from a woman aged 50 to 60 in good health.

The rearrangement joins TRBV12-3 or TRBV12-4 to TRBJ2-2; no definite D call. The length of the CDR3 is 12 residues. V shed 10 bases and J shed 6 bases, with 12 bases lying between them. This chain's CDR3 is CATFIVAGELFF. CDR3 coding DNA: TGTGCCACTTTTATAGTGGCCGGGGAGCTGTTTTTT.

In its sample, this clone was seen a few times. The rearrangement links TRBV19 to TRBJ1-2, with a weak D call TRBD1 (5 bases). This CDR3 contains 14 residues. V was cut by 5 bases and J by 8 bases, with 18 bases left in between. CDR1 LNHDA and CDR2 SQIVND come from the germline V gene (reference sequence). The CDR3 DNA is TGTGCCAGTAGTGGTGGGACCACCACCGTCGGCTACACCTTC. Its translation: CASSGGTTTVGYTF.

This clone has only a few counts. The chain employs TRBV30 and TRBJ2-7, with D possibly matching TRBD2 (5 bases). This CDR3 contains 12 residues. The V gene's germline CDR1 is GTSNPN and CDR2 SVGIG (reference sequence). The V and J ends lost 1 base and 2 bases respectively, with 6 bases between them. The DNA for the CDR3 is TGTGCCTGGAGTGGGGAGACCTACGAGCAGTACTTC. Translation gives CAWSGETYEQYF.

CDR3 sequence (DNA): TGCGCCAGCTCGATCTCTCAGGGTACTTATGAAAAACTGTTTTTT. Protein sequence: CASSISQGTYEKLFF. This rearrangement joins TRBV4-1 to TRBJ1-4, with D possibly TRBD1 on 5 matching bases. CDR1 and CDR2 from the germline V gene are MGHRA and YSYEKL. The CDR3 is 15 residues long. V was pared by 8 bases and J by 6 bases, with 19 bases between.

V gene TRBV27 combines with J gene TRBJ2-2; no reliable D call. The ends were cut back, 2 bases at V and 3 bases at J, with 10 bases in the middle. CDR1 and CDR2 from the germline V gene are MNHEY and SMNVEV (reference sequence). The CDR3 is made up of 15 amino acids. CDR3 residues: CASSLGRRDTGELFF. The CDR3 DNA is TGTGCCAGCAGTTTAGGGCGTAGGGACACCGGGGAGCTGTTTTTT.

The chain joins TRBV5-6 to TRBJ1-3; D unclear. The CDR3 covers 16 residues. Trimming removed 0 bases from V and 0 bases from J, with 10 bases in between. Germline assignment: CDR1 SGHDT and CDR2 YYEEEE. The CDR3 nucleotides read TGTGCCAGCAGCTTGGACCTAGGAGGCTCTGGAAACACCATATATTTT. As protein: CASSLDLGGSGNTIYF. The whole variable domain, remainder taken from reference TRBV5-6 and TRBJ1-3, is DAGVTQSPTHLIKTRGQQVTLRCSPKSGHDTVSWYQQALGQGPQFIFQYYEEEERQRGNFPDRFSGHQFPNYSSELNVNALLLGDSALYLCASSLDLGGSGNTIYFGEGSWLTVV.

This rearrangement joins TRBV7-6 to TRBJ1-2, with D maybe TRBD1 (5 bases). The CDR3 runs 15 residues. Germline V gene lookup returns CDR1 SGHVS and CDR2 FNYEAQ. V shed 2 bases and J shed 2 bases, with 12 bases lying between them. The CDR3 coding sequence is TGTGCCAGCAGCTTACAACAGGAAGGAAACTATGGCTACACCTTC. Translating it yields CASSLQQEGNYGYTF.

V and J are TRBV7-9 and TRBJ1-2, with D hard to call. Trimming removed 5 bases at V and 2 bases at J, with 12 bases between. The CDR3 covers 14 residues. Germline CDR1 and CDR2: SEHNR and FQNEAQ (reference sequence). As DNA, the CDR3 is TGTGCCAGCAGCCTATCAACCATAAACTATGGCTACACCTTC. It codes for CASSLSTINYGYTF. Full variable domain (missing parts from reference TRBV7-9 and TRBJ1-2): DTGVSQNPRHKITKRGQNVTFRCDPISEHNRLYWYRQTLGQGPEFLTYFQNEAQLEKSRLLSDRFSAERPKGSFSTLEIQRTEQGDSAMYLCASSLSTINYGYTFGSGTRLTVV.

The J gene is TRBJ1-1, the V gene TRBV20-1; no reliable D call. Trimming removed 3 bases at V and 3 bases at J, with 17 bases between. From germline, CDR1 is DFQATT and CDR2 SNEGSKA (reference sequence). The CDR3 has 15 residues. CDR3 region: CSASDHYVLDTEAFF. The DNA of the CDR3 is TGCAGTGCTAGTGATCACTACGTCCTCGACACTGAAGCTTTCTTT.

CDR3 in DNA: TGTGCCAGCAGCCAAGATAAAGGATTAGCGGGGGCCATAAACACCGGGGAGCTGTTTTTT. Translation: CASSQDKGLAGAINTGELFF. The chain links TRBV3-1 (or the pseudogene TRBV3-2) to TRBJ2-2; 9 bases are a match to TRBD2. The CDR3 consists of 20 residues. CDR1 LGHDT and CDR2 YNNKEL come from the germline V gene (reference sequence). After removal of 0 bases from V and 2 bases from J, the junction contained 13 bases not matched to a gene.

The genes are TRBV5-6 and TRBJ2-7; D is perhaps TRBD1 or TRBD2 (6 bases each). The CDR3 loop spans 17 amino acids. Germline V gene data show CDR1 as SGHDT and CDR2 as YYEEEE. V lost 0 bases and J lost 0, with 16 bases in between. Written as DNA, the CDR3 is TGTGCCAGCAGCTTGGCCAAACGGGGGCTAGACTCCTACGAGCAGTACTTC. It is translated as CASSLAKRGLDSYEQYF.

The CDR3 DNA is TGTGCCAGCAGCCAAGCGGGACAGGGGGTGGGTAACATTCAGTACTTC. Residues: CASSQAGQGVGNIQYF. The chain employs TRBV3-1 (or the pseudogene TRBV3-2) and TRBJ2-4; 11 bases align to TRBD1. This CDR3 spans 16 amino acids. The germline CDR1 and CDR2 sequences are LGHDT and YNNKEL (reference sequence). V shed 1 base, J shed 7 bases, and the junction held 6 bases outside the gene matches.

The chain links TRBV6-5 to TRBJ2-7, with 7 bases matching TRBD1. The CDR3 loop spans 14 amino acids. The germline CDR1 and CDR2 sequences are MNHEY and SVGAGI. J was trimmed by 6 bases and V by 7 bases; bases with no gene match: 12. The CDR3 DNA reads TGTGCCAGCATCAAAACCAGGGACAGCCCCGAGCAGTACTTC. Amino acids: CASIKTRDSPEQYF.

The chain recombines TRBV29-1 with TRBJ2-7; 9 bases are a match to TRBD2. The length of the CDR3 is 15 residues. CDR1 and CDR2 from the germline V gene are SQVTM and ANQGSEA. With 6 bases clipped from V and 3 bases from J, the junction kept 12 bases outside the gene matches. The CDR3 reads CSVGPLRGGDYEQYF. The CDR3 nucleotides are TGCAGCGTAGGGCCCCTGCGGGGGGGAGACTACGAGCAGTACTTC.

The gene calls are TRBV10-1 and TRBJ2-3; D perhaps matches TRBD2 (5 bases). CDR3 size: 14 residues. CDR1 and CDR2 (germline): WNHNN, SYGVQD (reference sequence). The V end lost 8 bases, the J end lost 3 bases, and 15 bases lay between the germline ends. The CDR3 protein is CASGRGLRTDTQYF. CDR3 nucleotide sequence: TGCGCCAGCGGTCGGGGTCTAAGGACAGATACGCAGTATTTT.

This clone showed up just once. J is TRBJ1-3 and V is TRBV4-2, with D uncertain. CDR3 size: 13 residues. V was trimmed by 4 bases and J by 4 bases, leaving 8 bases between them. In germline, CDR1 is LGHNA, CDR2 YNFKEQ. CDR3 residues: CASSLSPGNTIYF. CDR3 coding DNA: TGTGCCAGCAGCCTTTCCCCCGGAAACACCATATATTTT.

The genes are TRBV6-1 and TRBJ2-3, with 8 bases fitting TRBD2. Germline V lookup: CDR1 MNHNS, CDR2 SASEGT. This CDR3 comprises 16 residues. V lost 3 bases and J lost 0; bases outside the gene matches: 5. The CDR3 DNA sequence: TGTGCCAGCAGTGACCCAGCGGGGGCAAGCACAGATACGCAGTATTTT. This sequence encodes CASSDPAGASTDTQYF.

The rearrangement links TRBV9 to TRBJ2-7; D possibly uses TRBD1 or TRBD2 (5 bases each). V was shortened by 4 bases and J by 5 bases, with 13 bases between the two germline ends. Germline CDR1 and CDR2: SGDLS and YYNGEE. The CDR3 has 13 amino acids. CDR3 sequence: CASSPAGTDEQYF. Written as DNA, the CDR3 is TGTGCCAGCAGCCCGGCCGGGACCGACGAGCAGTACTTC. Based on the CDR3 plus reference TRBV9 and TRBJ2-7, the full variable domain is DSGVTQTPKHLITATGQRVTLRCSPRSGDLSVYWYQQSLDQGLQFLIQYYNGEERAKGNILERFSAQQFPDLHSELNLSSLELGDSALYFCASSPAGTDEQYFGPGTRLTVT.

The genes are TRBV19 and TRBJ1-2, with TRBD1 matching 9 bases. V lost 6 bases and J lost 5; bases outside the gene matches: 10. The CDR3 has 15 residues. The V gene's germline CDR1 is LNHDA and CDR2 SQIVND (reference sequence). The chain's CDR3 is CASSPTRDRVYGYTF. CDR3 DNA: TGTGCCAGTAGCCCGACACGGGACAGGGTATATGGCTACACCTTC.

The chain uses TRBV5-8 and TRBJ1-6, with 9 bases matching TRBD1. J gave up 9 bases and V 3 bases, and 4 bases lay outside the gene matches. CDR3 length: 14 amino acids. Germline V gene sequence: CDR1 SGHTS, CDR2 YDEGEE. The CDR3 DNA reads TGTGCCAGCAGCTCAACAGGGGGCATTTCACCCCTCCACTTT. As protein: CASSSTGGISPLHF. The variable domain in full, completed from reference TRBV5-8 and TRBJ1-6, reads EAGVTQSPTHLIKTRGQQATLRCSPISGHTSVYWYQQALGLGLQFLLWYDEGEERNRGNFPPRFSGRQFPNYSSELNVNALELEDSALYLCASSSTGGISPLHFGNGTRLTVT.

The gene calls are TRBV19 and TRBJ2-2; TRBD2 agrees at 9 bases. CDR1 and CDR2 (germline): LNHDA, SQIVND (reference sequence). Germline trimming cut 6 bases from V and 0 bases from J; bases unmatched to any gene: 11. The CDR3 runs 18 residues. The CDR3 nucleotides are TGTGCCAGTAGAAGTGAGCGGGGGGCCCTCTCGAACACCGGGGAGCTGTTTTTT. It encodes CASRSERGALSNTGELFF.

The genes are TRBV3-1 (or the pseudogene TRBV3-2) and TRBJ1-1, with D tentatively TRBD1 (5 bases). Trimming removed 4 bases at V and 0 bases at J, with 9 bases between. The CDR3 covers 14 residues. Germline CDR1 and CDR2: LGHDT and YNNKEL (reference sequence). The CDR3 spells CASSPRGLNTEAFF. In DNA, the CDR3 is TGTGCCAGCAGCCCGCGGGGCTTGAACACTGAAGCTTTCTTT.

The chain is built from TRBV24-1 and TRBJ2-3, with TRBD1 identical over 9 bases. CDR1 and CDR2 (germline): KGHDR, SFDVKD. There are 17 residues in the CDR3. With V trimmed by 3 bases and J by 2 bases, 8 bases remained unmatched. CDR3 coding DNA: TGTGCCACCAGTGATCCCCACCGGGACAGGGTCACAGATACGCAGTATTTT. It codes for CATSDPHRDRVTDTQYF.